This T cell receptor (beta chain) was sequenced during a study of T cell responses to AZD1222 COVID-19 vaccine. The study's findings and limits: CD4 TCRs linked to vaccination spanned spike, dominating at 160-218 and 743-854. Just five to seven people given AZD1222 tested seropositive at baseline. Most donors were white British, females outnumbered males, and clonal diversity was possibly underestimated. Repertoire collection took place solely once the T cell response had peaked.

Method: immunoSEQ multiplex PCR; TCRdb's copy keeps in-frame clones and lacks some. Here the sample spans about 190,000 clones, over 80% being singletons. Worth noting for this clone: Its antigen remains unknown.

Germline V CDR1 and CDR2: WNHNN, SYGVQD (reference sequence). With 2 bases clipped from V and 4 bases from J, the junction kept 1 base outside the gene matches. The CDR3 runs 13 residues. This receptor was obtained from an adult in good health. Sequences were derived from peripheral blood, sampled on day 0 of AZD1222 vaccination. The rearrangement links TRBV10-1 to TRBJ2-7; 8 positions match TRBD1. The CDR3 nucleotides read TGCGCCAGCAGTGAGGGACAGGGTTACGAGCAGTACTTC. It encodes CASSEGQGYEQYF.